This T cell receptor (beta chain) appears in the sequencing data of a study of blood T cell repertoires in COVID-19. Study details: Sites across the United States, Italy and Spain contributed samples from acute and convalescent COVID-19. PBMCs, B-cell-depleted T cells, or T cells provided the cDNA or gDNA that made up the material.

Original analysis: It was from reference gene primer amplification that nucleated cell counts were estimated. Assay: immunoSEQ multiplex PCR; the TCRdb copy retains only in-frame clones and omits some. V, J and clone size are taken as reported in that table, and D and trimming were inferred from the DNA itself. Of 80,000 to 100,000 clones listed, about 89% were seen once; the top ten hold 10% to 13%. This TCR derives from a man in his forties or fifties with acute or convalescent COVID-19. Sequencing was performed on peripheral blood.

The CDR3 nucleotides are TGTGCCAGCAGCTTAGCTACAGGGGGTCAGCCCCAGCATTTT. This sequence encodes CASSLATGGQPQHF. The V gene is TRBV11-2, the J gene TRBJ1-5; 8 nucleotides match TRBD1. Germline V gene sequence: CDR1 SGHAT, CDR2 FQNNGV. With V trimmed by 1 base and J by 6 bases, 2 bases remained unmatched. The CDR3 totals 14 residues.